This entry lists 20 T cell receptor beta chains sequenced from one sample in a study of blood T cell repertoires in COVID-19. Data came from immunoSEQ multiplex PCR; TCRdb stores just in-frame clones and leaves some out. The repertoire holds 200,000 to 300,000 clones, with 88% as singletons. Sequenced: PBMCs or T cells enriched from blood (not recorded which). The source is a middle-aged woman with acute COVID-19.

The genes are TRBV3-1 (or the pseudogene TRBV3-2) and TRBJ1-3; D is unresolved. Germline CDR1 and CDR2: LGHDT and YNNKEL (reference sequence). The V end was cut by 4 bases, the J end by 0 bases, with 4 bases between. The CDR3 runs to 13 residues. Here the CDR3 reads CASSLNSGNTIYF. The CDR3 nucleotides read TGTGCCAGCAGCCTTAACTCTGGAAACACCATATATTTT.

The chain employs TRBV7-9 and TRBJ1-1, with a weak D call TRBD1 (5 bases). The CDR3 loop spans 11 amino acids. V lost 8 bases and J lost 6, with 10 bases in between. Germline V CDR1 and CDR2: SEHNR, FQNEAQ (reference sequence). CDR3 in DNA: TGTGCCAGCGGTTGGGGGGCTGAAGCTTTCTTT. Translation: CASGWGAEAFF.

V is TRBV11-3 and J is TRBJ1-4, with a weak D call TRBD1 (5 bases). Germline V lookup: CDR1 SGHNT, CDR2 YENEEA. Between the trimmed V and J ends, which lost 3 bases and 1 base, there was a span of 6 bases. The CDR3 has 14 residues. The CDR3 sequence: CASSFGQTNEKLFF. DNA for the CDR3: TGTGCCAGCAGCTTCGGACAAACTAATGAAAAACTGTTTTTT.

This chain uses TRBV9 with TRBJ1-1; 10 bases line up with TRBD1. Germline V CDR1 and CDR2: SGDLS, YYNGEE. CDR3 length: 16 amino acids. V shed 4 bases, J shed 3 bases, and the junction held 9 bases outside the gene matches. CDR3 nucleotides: TGTGCCAGCAGCACCGGGACAGGGGTTTTCGACACTGAAGCTTTCTTT. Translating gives CASSTGTGVFDTEAFF.

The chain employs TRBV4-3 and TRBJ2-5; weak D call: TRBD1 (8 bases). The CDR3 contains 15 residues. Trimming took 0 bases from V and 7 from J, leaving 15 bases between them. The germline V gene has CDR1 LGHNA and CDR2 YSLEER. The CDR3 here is CASSQDAGDRWTQYF. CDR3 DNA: TGCGCCAGCAGCCAAGATGCGGGGGACAGGTGGACCCAGTACTTC.

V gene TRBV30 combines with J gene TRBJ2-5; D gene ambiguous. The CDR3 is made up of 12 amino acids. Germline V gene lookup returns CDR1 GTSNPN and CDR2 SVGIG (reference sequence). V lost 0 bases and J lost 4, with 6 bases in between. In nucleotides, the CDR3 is TGTGCCTGGAGTGTGAACACAGAGACCCAGTACTTC. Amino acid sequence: CAWSVNTETQYF.

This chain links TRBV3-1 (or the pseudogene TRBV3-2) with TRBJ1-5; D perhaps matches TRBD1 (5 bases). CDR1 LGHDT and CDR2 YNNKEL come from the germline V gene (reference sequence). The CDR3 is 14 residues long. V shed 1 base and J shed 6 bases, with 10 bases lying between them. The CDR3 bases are TGTGCCAGCAGCCAAGCCAGGGTTTTTCAGCCCCAGCATTTT. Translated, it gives CASSQARVFQPQHF.

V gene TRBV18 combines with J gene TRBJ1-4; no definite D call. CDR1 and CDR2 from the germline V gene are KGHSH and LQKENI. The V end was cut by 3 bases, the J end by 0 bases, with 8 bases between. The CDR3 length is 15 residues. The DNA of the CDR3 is TGTGCCAGCTCACCGCGGGTAGCAACTAATGAAAAACTGTTTTTT. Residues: CASSPRVATNEKLFF.

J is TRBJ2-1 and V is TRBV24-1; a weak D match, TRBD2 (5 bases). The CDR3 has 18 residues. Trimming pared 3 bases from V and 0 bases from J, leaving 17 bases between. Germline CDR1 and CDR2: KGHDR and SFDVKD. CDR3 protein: CATSDPVGSGGSYNEQFF. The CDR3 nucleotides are TGTGCCACCAGTGATCCGGTAGGATCAGGAGGCTCCTACAATGAGCAGTTCTTC.

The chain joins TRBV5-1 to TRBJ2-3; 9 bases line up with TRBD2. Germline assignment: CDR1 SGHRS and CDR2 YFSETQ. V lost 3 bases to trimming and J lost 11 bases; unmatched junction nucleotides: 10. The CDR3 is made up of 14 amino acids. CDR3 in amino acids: CASSSGEGLALQYF. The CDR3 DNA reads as TGCGCCAGCAGCTCGGGGGAGGGACTAGCCCTGCAGTATTTT.

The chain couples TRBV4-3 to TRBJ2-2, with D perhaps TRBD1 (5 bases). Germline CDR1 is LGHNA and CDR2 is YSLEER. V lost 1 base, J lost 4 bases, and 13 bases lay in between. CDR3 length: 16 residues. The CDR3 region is CASSQVRGRSTGELFF. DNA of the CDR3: TGCGCCAGCAGCCAAGTAAGGGGCAGAAGCACCGGGGAGCTGTTTTTT.

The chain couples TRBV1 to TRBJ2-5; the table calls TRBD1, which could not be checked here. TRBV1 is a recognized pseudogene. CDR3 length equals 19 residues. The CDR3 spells CTSSQDQPAGTAYQETQYF. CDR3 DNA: TGCACCAGCAGCCAAGATCAGCCGGCAGGGACAGCTTACCAAGAGACCCAGTACTTC.

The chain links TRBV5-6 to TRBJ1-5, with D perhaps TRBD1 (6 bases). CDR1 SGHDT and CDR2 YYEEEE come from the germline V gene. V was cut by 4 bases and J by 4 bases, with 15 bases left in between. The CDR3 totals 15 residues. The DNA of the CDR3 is TGTGCCAGCAGCAGAGCAGGGGCTCCTAATCAGCCCCAGCATTTT. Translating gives CASSRAGAPNQPQHF.

CDR3 in amino acids: CASSVRDRDYNEQFF. DNA of the CDR3: TGTGCCAGCAGTGTCCGGGACAGGGACTACAATGAGCAGTTCTTC. V usage is TRBV27 and J usage is TRBJ2-1; 9 bases map to TRBD1. V was pared by 5 bases and J by 3 bases, with 5 bases of the junction left unmatched. This CDR3 has 15 residues. From germline, CDR1 is MNHEY and CDR2 SMNVEV (reference sequence).

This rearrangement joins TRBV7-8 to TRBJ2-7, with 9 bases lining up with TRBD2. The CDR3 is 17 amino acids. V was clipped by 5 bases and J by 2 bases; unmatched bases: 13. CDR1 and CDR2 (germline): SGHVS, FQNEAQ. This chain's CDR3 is CASSPSMVAGETYEQYF. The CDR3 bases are TGTGCCAGCAGCCCCTCCATGGTAGCGGGGGAGACCTACGAGCAGTACTTC.

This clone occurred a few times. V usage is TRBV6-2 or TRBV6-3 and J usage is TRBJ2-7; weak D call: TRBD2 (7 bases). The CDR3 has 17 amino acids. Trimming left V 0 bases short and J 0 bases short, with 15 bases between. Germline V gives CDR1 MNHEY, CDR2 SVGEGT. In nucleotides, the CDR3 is TGTGCCAGCAGTTACTCCCTTGTTGGGGGGGCCTCCTACGAGCAGTACGTC. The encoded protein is CASSYSLVGGASYEQYV.

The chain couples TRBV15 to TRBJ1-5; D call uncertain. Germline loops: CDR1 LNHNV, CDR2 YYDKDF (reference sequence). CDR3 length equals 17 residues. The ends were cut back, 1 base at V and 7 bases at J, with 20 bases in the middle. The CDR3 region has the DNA TGTGCCACCAGCAGAGTAAAAAGTGCACAGTATTTACAGCCCCAGCATTTT. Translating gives CATSRVKSAQYLQPQHF.

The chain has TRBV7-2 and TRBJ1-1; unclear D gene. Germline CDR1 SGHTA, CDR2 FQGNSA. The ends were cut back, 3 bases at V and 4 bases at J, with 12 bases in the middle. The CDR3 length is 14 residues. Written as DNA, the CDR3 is TGTGCCAGCAGCTTGGACCCGAGGGCCACTGAAGCTTTCTTT. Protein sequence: CASSLDPRATEAFF.

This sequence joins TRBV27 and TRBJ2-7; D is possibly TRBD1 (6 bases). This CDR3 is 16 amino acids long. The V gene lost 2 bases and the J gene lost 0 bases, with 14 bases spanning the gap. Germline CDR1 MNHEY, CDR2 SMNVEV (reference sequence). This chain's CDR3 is CASSLLSTGASYEQYF. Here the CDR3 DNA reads TGTGCCAGCAGTTTACTCTCGACAGGAGCCTCCTACGAGCAGTACTTC.

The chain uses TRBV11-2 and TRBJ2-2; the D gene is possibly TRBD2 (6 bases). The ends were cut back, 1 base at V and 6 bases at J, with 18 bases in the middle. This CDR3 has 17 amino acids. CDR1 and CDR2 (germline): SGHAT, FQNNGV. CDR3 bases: TGTGCCAGCAGCTTAGGAGGGCGGCGGGGCAGCGCCGGGGAGCTGTTTTTT. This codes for CASSLGGRRGSAGELFF.